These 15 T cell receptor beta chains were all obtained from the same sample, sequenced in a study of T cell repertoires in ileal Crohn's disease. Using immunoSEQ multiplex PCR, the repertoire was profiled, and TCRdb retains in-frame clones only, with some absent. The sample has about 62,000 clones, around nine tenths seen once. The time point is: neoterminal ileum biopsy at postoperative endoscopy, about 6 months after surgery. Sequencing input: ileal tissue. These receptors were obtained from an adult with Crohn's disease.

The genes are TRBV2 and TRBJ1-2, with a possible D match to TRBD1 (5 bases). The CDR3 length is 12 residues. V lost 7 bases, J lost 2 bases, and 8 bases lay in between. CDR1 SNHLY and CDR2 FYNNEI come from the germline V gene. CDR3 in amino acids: CASTGLNYGYTF. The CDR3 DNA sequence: TGTGCCAGCACAGGGCTGAACTATGGCTACACCTTC.

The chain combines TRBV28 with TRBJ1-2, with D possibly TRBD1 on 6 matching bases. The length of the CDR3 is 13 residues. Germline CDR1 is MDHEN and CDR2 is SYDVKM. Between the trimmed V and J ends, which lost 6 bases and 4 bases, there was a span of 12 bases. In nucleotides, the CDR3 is TGTGCCAGCAGCCGCGGACAGACCTATGGCTACACCTTC. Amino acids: CASSRGQTYGYTF.

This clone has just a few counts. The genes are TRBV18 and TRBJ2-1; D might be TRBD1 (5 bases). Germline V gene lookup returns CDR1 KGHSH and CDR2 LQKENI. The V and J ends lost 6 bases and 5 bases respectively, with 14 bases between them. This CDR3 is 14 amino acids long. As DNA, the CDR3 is TGTGCCAGCTCCCGGAAAGACAGCGACAATGAGCAGTTCTTC. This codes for CASSRKDSDNEQFF.

The DNA of the CDR3 is TGTGCCAGCAGTCGATCCGGGACAGGGGGCAACTATGGCTACACCTTC. This encodes CASSRSGTGGNYGYTF. The chain carries TRBV7-9 and TRBJ1-2, with 12 nucleotides matching TRBD1. Looked up from germline, CDR1 is SEHNR and CDR2 is FQNEAQ (reference sequence). The CDR3 contains 16 residues. J lost 2 bases, V lost 6 bases, and 7 bases had no gene match.

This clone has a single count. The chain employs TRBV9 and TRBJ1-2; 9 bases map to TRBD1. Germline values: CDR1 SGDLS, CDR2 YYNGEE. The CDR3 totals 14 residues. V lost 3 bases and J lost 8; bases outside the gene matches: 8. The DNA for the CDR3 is TGTGCCAGCAGCGATCCGGGACAGGGACACGGCTACACCTTC. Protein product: CASSDPGQGHGYTF.

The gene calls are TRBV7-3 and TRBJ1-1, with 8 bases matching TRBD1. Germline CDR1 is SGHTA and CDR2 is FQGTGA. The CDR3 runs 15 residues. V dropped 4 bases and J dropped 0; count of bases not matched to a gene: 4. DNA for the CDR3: TGTGCCAGCAGCTCACAGGGGGGAATGAACACTGAAGCTTTCTTT. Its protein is CASSSQGGMNTEAFF.

The CDR3 is CASSQRVGDYEQYF. CDR3 nucleotides: TGCGCCAGCAGCCAGAGGGTAGGCGACTACGAGCAGTACTTC. The J gene is TRBJ2-7, the V gene TRBV4-3; D is perhaps TRBD2 (5 bases). Germline V gene sequence: CDR1 LGHNA, CDR2 YSLEER. Trimming shortened V by 3 bases and J by 3 bases, and 12 bases separated the two germline ends. The CDR3 runs to 14 residues.

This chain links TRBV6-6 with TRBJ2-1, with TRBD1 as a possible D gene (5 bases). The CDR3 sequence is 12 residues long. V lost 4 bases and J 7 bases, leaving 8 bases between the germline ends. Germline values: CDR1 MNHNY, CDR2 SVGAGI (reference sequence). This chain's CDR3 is CASSSQGNEQFF. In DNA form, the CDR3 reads TGTGCCAGCAGTTCCCAGGGAAATGAGCAGTTCTTC.

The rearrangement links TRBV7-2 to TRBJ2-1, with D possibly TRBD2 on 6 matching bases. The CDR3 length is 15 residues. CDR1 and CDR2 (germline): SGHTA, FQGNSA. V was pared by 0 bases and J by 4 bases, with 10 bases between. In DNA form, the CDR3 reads TGTGCCAGCAGCTTAGCGCGGGACTTTTACAATGAGCAGTTCTTC. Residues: CASSLARDFYNEQFF.

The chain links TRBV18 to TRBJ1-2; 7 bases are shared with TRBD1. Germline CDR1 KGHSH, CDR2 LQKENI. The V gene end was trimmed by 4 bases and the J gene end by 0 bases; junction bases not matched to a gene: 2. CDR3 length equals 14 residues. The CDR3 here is CASSLGTANYGYTF. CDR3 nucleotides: TGTGCCAGCTCACTGGGGACAGCTAACTATGGCTACACCTTC.

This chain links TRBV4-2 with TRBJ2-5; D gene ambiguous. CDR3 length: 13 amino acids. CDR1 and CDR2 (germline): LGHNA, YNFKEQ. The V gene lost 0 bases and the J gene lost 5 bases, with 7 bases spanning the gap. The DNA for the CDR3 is TGTGCCAGCAGCCAAGATCCGCGCGAGACCCAGTACTTC. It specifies CASSQDPRETQYF.

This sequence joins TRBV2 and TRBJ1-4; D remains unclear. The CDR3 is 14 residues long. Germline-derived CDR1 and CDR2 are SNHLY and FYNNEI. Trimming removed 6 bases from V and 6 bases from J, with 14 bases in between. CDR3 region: CASRNRVGDEKLFF. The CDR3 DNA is TGTGCCAGCAGGAACCGGGTCGGAGATGAAAAACTGTTTTTT.

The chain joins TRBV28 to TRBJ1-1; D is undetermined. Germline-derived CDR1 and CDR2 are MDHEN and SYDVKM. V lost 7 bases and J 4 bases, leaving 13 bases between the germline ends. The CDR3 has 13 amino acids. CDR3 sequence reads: CASTVTTRTEAFF. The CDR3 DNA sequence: TGTGCCAGCACTGTGACAACTCGCACTGAAGCTTTCTTT. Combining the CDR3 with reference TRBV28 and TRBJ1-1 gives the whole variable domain DVKVTQSSRYLVKRTGEKVFLECVQDMDHENMFWYRQDPGLGLRLIYFSYDVKMKEKGDIPEGYSVSREKKERFSLILESASTNQTSMYLCASTVTTRTEAFFGQGTRLTVV.

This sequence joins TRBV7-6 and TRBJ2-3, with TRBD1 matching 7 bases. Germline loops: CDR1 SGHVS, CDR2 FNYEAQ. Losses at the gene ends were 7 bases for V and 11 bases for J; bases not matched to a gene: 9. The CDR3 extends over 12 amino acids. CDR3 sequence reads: CASTRDSDRQYF. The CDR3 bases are TGTGCCAGCACCAGGGACAGCGACAGGCAGTATTTT.

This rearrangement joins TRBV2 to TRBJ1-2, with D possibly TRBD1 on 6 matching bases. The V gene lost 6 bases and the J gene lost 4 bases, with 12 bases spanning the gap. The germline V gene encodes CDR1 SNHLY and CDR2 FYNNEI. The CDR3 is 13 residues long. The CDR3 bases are TGTGCCAGCAGCCGCGCGGGGGCCTATGGCTACACCTTC. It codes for CASSRAGAYGYTF. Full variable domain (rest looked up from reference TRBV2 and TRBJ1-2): EPEVTQTPSHQVTQMGQEVILRCVPISNHLYFYWYRQILGQKVEFLVSFYNNEISEKSEIFDDQFSVERPDGSNFTLKIRSTKLEDSAMYFCASSRAGAYGYTFGSGTRLTVV.